This T cell receptor beta chain was identified in a study of T cell responses to AZD1222 COVID-19 vaccine. TCRdb's table, derived via immunoSEQ multiplex PCR, lists solely in-frame clones and lacks some. In the table there are around 80,000 clones, 75% to 90% of which are singletons. Pooling of second doses given at about 4 or about 12 weeks was done. Whole-study findings and limits: Repertoire collection took place solely once the T cell response had peaked. Vaccine-related CD4 TCRs covered spike, predominating at 160-218 and 743-854. A reported finding is that nearly half of spike-specific TCRs target unmutated variant regions.

Comments on this clone: Its antigen is still unknown.

V dropped 4 bases and J dropped 4 bases, with 8 bases sitting between them. Germline assignment: CDR1 KGHSH and CDR2 LQKENI. The CDR3 runs 13 residues. This chain connects TRBV18 to TRBJ1-3; D not resolved. The clonotype originates from an adult who received the AZD1222 COVID-19 vaccine. The source was peripheral blood, collected 28 days after the second AZD1222 dose. The CDR3 loop reads CASSHAAGNTIYF. The CDR3 DNA reads as TGTGCCAGCTCACACGCGGCGGGAAACACCATATATTTT.